The sequence of this T cell receptor beta chain was determined in a study of post-analysis software for immune sequencing data. Study information: Both relapsing-remitting and secondary progressive multiple sclerosis featured among the disease courses, as did progressive-relapsing multiple sclerosis.

Study-level points and caveats: When patients were compared with controls, four or five TRBV segments were more frequent, TRBV5-6, TRBV5-1 and TRBV20-1 among them.

The sample holds many counts of this clonotype. Its antigen remains unknown. V was clipped by 1 base and J by 2 bases, with 17 bases between them. Germline CDR1 and CDR2: SGHVS and FQNEAQ. There are 17 residues in the CDR3. Unique molecular identifiers featured in each of the TCR beta cDNA libraries. Out of roughly 0.85 to 11 million T cells, about 510,000 cDNA molecules were generated. TCRdb passed the PCR reads through MiXCR, listing each CDR3 protein once. The sample includes about 200,000 distinct CDR3 sequences, 29% seen only once; the top ten take around 3.2%. Input material: blood. The rearrangement joins TRBV7-8 to TRBJ1-2; no definite D call. This sequence was found in a girl under 18 with multiple sclerosis. CDR3 coding DNA: TGTGCCAGCAGCTTAGTTTACAGCCGACGAGACAACTATGGCTACACCTTC. Encoded protein: CASSLVYSRRDNYGYTF.